This is a list of T cell receptor beta chains from one sample in a study of Ad26.COV2.S vaccination and SARS-CoV-2 variants. The table came from immunoSEQ multiplex PCR; TCRdb's copy has only in-frame clones and leaves some out. The repertoire consists of roughly 400,000 clones, with about 89% occurring once and the leading ten covering around 1.8%. Specimen: peripheral blood, collected in a trial of Ad26.COV2.S vaccine versus placebo. The receptors were gathered from a person aged 18-65 years who received the Ad26.COV2.S COVID-19 vaccine or a placebo. The CDR3 runs from the conserved cysteine through the conserved F or W. The D gene is left open where the match is weak. The listing skips clone size in some rows; elsewhere it reads once, few, many or a size class.

j_call: TRBJ2-3
v_call: TRBV18
d_call: .
clone_size: .
cdr3_aa: CASSPLGVEDTQYF
cdr3_nt: TGTGCCAGCTCACCGCTAGGGGTTGAAGATACGCAGTATTTT

j_call: TRBJ1-6
v_call: TRBV6-5
d_call: TRBD1
clone_size: .
cdr3_aa: CASIRRGPDSPLHF
cdr3_nt: TGTGCCAGCATTCGGAGGGGGCCGGATTCACCCCTCCACTTT

j_call: TRBJ1-5
v_call: TRBV28
d_call: .
clone_size: .
cdr3_aa: CASSSSETGRDQPQHF
cdr3_nt: TGTGCCAGCAGTTCATCGGAGACCGGGCGGGATCAGCCCCAGCATTTT

j_call: TRBJ1-2
v_call: TRBV7-9
d_call: TRBD1
clone_size: .
cdr3_aa: CASSRWQGAADYGYTF
cdr3_nt: TGTGCCAGCAGCCGGTGGCAGGGGGCAGCGGACTATGGCTACACCTTC

j_call: TRBJ2-2
v_call: TRBV7-9
d_call: TRBD2
clone_size: .
cdr3_aa: CAVGAGPNTGELFF
cdr3_nt: TGTGCTGTAGGAGCGGGACCAAACACCGGGGAGCTGTTTTTT

j_call: TRBJ2-7
v_call: TRBV18
d_call: .
clone_size: once
cdr3_aa: CASSPEEGSEQYF
cdr3_nt: TGTGCCAGCTCACCCGAGGAGGGGTCCGAGCAGTACTTC

j_call: TRBJ2-5
v_call: TRBV24-1
d_call: .
clone_size: .
cdr3_aa: CATSDLTGTQETQYF
cdr3_nt: TGTGCCACCAGTGATTTGACAGGTACCCAAGAGACCCAGTACTTC

j_call: TRBJ2-5
v_call: TRBV7-3
d_call: TRBD2
clone_size: .
cdr3_aa: CASSSQAGGSETQYF
cdr3_nt: TGTGCCAGCAGCTCGCAAGCGGGAGGGTCGGAGACCCAGTACTTC

j_call: TRBJ2-7
v_call: TRBV6-9
d_call: .
clone_size: .
cdr3_aa: CASGRHGISYEQYF
cdr3_nt: TGTGCCAGCGGCCGGCACGGGATCTCCTACGAGCAGTACTTC

j_call: TRBJ2-5
v_call: TRBV30
d_call: .
clone_size: .
cdr3_aa: CAWTAGQETQYF
cdr3_nt: TGTGCCTGGACAGCAGGACAAGAGACCCAGTACTTC

j_call: TRBJ2-5
v_call: TRBV7-9
d_call: TRBD2
clone_size: .
cdr3_aa: CASSLMVAGGLGETQYF
cdr3_nt: TGTGCCAGCAGCTTAATGGTAGCGGGAGGGCTAGGTGAGACCCAGTACTTC

j_call: TRBJ2-5
v_call: TRBV4-3
d_call: .
clone_size: .
cdr3_aa: CASSHGSEGKGETQYF
cdr3_nt: TGCGCCAGCAGCCACGGCTCGGAGGGCAAGGGGGAGACCCAGTACTTC

j_call: TRBJ1-5
v_call: TRBV18
d_call: TRBD1
clone_size: .
cdr3_aa: CASSLQGKYQPQHF
cdr3_nt: TGTGCCAGCTCCCTACAGGGGAAATATCAGCCCCAGCATTTT

j_call: TRBJ2-7
v_call: TRBV6-5
d_call: TRBD2
clone_size: .
cdr3_aa: CASSSGTSGSDEQYF
cdr3_nt: TGTGCCAGCAGTTCCGGGACTAGCGGGAGCGACGAGCAGTACTTC

j_call: TRBJ2-5
v_call: TRBV5-1
d_call: .
clone_size: .
cdr3_aa: CASSVQGGRETQYF
cdr3_nt: TGCGCCAGCAGCGTTCAGGGTGGAAGGGAGACCCAGTACTTC

j_call: TRBJ1-2
v_call: TRBV18
d_call: .
clone_size: .
cdr3_aa: CASSPGGDIGYTF
cdr3_nt: TGTGCCAGCTCACCAGGTGGGGATATCGGCTACACCTTC

j_call: TRBJ2-7
v_call: TRBV28
d_call: TRBD1
clone_size: .
cdr3_aa: CASSFSGTGAYEQYF
cdr3_nt: TGTGCCAGCAGTTTTTCCGGGACAGGGGCCTACGAGCAGTACTTC

j_call: TRBJ2-6
v_call: TRBV12-3/TRBV12-4
d_call: .
clone_size: .
cdr3_aa: CASILSGANVLTF
cdr3_nt: TGTGCCAGCATTCTGTCTGGGGCCAACGTCCTGACTTTC

j_call: TRBJ1-5
v_call: TRBV28
d_call: TRBD1
clone_size: few
cdr3_aa: CASKGGSGNQPQHF
cdr3_nt: TGTGCCAGCAAAGGGGGCTCGGGCAATCAGCCCCAGCATTTT

j_call: TRBJ1-5
v_call: TRBV10-3
d_call: TRBD1
clone_size: .
cdr3_aa: CAISKGTGVGQPQHF
cdr3_nt: TGTGCCATCAGCAAAGGGACAGGGGTCGGACAGCCCCAGCATTTT

j_call: TRBJ2-5
v_call: TRBV10-3
d_call: .
clone_size: .
cdr3_aa: CAISELGREETQYF
cdr3_nt: TGTGCCATCAGTGAGTTGGGAAGGGAAGAGACCCAGTACTTC

j_call: TRBJ2-2
v_call: TRBV29-1
d_call: .
clone_size: .
cdr3_aa: CSVEQGDAGELFF
cdr3_nt: TGCAGCGTTGAACAGGGTGACGCCGGGGAGCTGTTTTTT

j_call: TRBJ1-4
v_call: TRBV6-5
d_call: .
clone_size: .
cdr3_aa: CASSYSGRMAEKLFF
cdr3_nt: TGTGCCAGCAGTTACTCGGGGAGGATGGCAGAAAAACTGTTTTTT

j_call: TRBJ1-2
v_call: TRBV18
d_call: TRBD1
clone_size: once
cdr3_aa: CASSPPRGGNYGYTF
cdr3_nt: TGTGCCAGCTCACCACCCAGGGGGGGAAACTATGGCTACACCTTC

j_call: TRBJ2-3
v_call: TRBV6-6
d_call: TRBD2
clone_size: .
cdr3_aa: CASSYYREAGTDTQYF
cdr3_nt: TGTGCCAGCAGTTACTACCGGGAGGCAGGCACAGATACGCAGTATTTT

j_call: TRBJ1-4
v_call: TRBV19
d_call: .
clone_size: .
cdr3_aa: CASSIGGGSSNEKLFF
cdr3_nt: TGTGCCAGTAGTATCGGGGGGGGCTCGTCTAATGAAAAACTGTTTTTT